This is a list of T cell receptor beta chains from one sample in a study of T-cell memory formation after mild COVID-19. TCRdb reprocessed the 5' RACE reads with MiXCR, giving one entry per CDR3 protein. The repertoire includes 350,000 to 550,000 distinct CDR3 sequences, around 17% of them detected once, and around a fifth sits in the top ten. The sequencing input was PBMCs or a T cell subset sorted from them (not recorded which). All receptors come from a man aged 18 to 35 who had mild COVID-19 (a few samples of this study predate the infection). Cell type and time point are not known. Both conserved end residues are part of each CDR3. The D gene is left open where the match is weak. Not every row has a clone size; where given, it reads once, few, many or a size class.

d_gene,v_gene,j_gene,abundance,CDR3aa,CDR3nt
.,TRBV6-6,TRBJ1-3,few,CDSSYSGGGSSGNTIYF,TGTGACAGCAGTTACTCGGGGGGCGGGAGCTCTGGAAACACCATATATTTT
.,TRBV7-3,TRBJ2-5,many,CASSSTGMRETQYF,TGTGCCAGCAGCTCTACAGGGATGAGGGAGACCCAGTACTTC
.,TRBV7-8,TRBJ2-1,.,CASSLTRGEQFF,TGTGCCAGCAGCTTGACCCGAGGGGAGCAGTTCTTC
.,TRBV12-3/TRBV12-4,TRBJ2-2,.,CASSKEQNTGELFF,TGTGCCAGCAGCAAAGAGCAGAACACCGGGGAGCTGTTTTTT
.,TRBV6-5,TRBJ2-1,few,CASSYQRFDEQFF,TGTGCCAGCAGTTATCAGCGGTTCGATGAGCAGTTCTTC
.,TRBV29-1,TRBJ2-7,few,CSVDGAEGGDYEQYF,TGCAGCGTTGATGGGGCTGAGGGAGGAGACTACGAGCAGTACTTC
TRBD1,TRBV19,TRBJ1-6,.,CASQGVTGSPLHF,TGTGCCAGTCAGGGGGTGACGGGATCACCCCTCCACTTT
.,TRBV5-5,TRBJ1-2,many,CASSLWMGGYTF,TGTGCCAGCAGCTTGTGGATGGGTGGCTACACCTTC
.,TRBV5-1,TRBJ2-7,many,CASSPGALNLGEQYF,TGCGCCAGCAGTCCTGGGGCCCTCAATTTAGGCGAGCAGTACTTC
.,TRBV6-5,TRBJ2-1,few,CASSSTGTTLGNEQFF,TGTGCCAGCAGTTCCACAGGGACCACACTGGGGAATGAGCAGTTCTTC
.,TRBV12-3/TRBV12-4,TRBJ1-2,few,CASTWDLLGSGYTF,TGTGCCAGCACCTGGGATTTGCTAGGTTCTGGCTACACCTTC